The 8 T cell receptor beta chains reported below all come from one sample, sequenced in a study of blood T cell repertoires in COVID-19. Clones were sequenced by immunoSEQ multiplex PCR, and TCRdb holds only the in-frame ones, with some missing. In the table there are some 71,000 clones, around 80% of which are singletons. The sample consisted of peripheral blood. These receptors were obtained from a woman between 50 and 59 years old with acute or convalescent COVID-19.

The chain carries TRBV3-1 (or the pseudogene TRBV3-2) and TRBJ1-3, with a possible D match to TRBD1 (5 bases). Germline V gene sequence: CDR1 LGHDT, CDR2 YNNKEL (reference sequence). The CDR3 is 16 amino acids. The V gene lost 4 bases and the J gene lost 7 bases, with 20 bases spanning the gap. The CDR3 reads CASSPSLTLGGNTIYF. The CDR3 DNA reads TGTGCCAGCAGCCCCTCACTGACCTTGGGGGGGAACACCATATATTTT.

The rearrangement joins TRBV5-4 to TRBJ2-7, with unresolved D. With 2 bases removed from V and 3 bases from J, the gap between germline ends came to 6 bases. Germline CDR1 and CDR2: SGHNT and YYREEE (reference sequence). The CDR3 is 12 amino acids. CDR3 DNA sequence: TGTGCCAGCAGCTTAGGCGGCTACGAGCAGTACTTC. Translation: CASSLGGYEQYF.

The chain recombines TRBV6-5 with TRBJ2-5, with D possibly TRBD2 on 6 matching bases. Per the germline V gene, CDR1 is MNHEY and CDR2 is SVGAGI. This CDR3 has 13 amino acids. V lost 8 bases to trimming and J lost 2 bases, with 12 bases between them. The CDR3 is CASAPGLQETQYF. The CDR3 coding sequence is TGTGCCAGCGCCCCGGGACTGCAAGAGACCCAGTACTTC.

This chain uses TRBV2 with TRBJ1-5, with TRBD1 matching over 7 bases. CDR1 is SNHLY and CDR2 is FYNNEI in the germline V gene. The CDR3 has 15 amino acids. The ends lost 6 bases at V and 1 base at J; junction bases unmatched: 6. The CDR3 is CASSVEQGSNQPQHF. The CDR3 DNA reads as TGTGCCAGCAGCGTCGAACAGGGGAGCAATCAGCCCCAGCATTTT.

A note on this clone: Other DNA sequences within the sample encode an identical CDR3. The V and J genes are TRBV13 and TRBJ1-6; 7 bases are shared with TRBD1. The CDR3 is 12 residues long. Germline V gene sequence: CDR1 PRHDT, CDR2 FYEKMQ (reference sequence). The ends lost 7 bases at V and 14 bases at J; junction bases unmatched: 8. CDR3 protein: CASTRDSQALHF. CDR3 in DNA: TGTGCCAGCACCAGGGACAGTCAGGCCCTCCACTTT.

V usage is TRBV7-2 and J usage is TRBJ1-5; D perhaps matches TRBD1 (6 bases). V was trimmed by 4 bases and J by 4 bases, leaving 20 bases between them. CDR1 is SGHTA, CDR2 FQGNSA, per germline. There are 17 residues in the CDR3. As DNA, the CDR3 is TGTGCCAGCAGCTACGGACAGCTGACCCTAGGGAATCAGCCCCAGCATTTT. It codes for CASSYGQLTLGNQPQHF.

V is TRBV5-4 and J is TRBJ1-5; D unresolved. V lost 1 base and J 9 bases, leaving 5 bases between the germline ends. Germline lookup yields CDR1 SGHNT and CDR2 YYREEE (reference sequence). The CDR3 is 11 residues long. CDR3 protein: CASSLIWPQHF. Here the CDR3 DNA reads TGTGCCAGCAGCTTGATCTGGCCCCAGCATTTT.

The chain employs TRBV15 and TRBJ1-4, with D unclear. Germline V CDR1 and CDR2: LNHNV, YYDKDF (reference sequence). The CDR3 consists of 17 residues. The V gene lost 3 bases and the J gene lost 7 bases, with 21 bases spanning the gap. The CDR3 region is CATSRDTLRGYSEKLFF. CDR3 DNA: TGTGCCACCAGCAGGGATACCCTCCGGGGATATAGTGAAAAACTGTTTTTT. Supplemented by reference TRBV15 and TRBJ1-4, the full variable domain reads DAMVIQNPRYQVTQFGKPVTLSCSQTLNHNVMYWYQQKSSQAPKLLFHYYDKDFNNEADTPDNFQSRRPNTSFCFLDIRSPGLGDTAMYLCATSRDTLRGYSEKLFFGSGTQLSVL.